The 17 T cell receptor beta chains listed next were all sequenced from one sample in a study of molecular identifiers for immune sequencing clone quantification. TCRdb reprocessed the PCR reads with MiXCR, giving one entry per CDR3 protein. The sample holds about 640,000 distinct CDR3 sequences, 15% to 20% seen once. Material for sequencing was naive CD8+ T cells from blood, with Jurkat cell RNA spiked in. Subset reported: FACS-sorted CD8+CD4-CCR7+CD45RA+ naive T cells. The receptors derive from a human donor in good health. Some libraries in this study had Jurkat cell RNA spiked in.

There are a few counts of this clonotype. Given the absence of the conserved phenylalanine or tryptophan at the CDR3 end, a read error is likely. The chain joins TRBV28 to TRBJ1-1, with 9 bases identical to TRBD1. The CDR3 is made up of 17 amino acids. V trimming: 3 bases; J trimming: 1 base; junction bases outside the gene matches: 9. The germline V gene encodes CDR1 MDHEN and CDR2 SYDVKM. This chain's CDR3 is CASSLRMGQGQNTEAFV. The CDR3 DNA reads TGTGCCAGCAGTTTGCGTATGGGACAGGGACAGAACACTGAAGCTTTCGTT.

This clonotype was found many times. The genes are TRBV9 and TRBJ2-7, with D possibly TRBD1 on 6 matching bases. CDR1 and CDR2 (germline): SGDLS, YYNGEE. V shed 0 bases and J shed 2 bases, with 12 bases lying between them. The CDR3 extends over 15 amino acids. DNA for the CDR3: TGTGCCAGCAGCGTAGAGTCAGGGGCGACCTACGAGCAGTACTTC. Protein sequence: CASSVESGATYEQYF.

This clonotype was observed many times. The rearrangement joins TRBV2 to TRBJ1-2; 9 nucleotides agree with TRBD1. V trimming: 6 bases; J trimming: 6 bases; junction bases outside the gene matches: 14. The CDR3 has 16 amino acids. Germline CDR1 SNHLY, CDR2 FYNNEI. The CDR3 sequence: CASREGVGTGYHGYTF. The CDR3 bases are TGTGCCAGCAGGGAGGGGGTCGGGACAGGGTATCATGGCTACACCTTC.

Regarding this clonotype: A much bigger clone sits one base away, suggesting this may be a read error. The chain employs TRBV5-3 and TRBJ2-7, with TRBD2 identical over 9 bases. TRBV5-3 is an ORF for which the function is uncertain. V trimming: 8 bases; J trimming: 5 bases; junction bases outside the gene matches: 14. The CDR3 consists of 15 residues. The DNA for the CDR3 is TGTGCCAGCAGCATTGCTAGCGGGGAGGTCCACGAGCAGTACTTC. Its translation: CASSIASGEVHEQYF.

Many counts were recorded for this clonotype. The chain couples TRBV7-9 to TRBJ2-5, with D possibly matching TRBD1 (5 bases). Germline-derived CDR1 and CDR2 are SEHNR and FQNEAQ (reference sequence). The CDR3 contains 15 residues. Between the trimmed V and J ends, which lost 4 bases and 7 bases, there was a span of 19 bases. The CDR3 reads CASSSDQHRRPTQYF. CDR3 DNA sequence: TGTGCCAGCAGCTCCGACCAACACAGGCGCCCGACCCAGTACTTC.

Comments on this clonotype: This may stem from a read error, because a much larger clone lies one nucleotide away. The CDR3 loop reads CASSQHIAWGYEQYF. DNA of the CDR3: TGCGCCAGCAGCCAACACATAGCGTGGGGCTACGAGCAGTACTTC. This rearrangement joins TRBV4-3 to TRBJ2-7, with a weak D call TRBD2 (5 bases). V was trimmed by 2 bases and J by 3 bases, leaving 14 bases between them. The length of the CDR3 is 15 residues. Germline V CDR1 and CDR2: LGHNA, YSLEER.

In its sample, this clonotype was seen many times. The rearrangement joins TRBV30 to TRBJ2-1; no clear D. V was trimmed by 2 bases and J by 4 bases, leaving 9 bases between them. This CDR3 is built from 13 residues. Germline lookup yields CDR1 GTSNPN and CDR2 SVGIG (reference sequence). Here the CDR3 reads CAWSRLTYNEQFF. Here the CDR3 DNA reads TGTGCCTGGAGTCGACTCACTTACAATGAGCAGTTCTTC.

In this sample, this clonotype turned up a few times. This chain connects TRBV5-4 to TRBJ1-3; the match to TRBD1 covers 7 bases. The CDR3 totals 14 residues. The germline V gene encodes CDR1 SGHNT and CDR2 YYREEE (reference sequence). Losses at the gene ends were 4 bases for V and 1 base for J; bases not matched to a gene: 2. The CDR3 coding sequence is TGTGCCAGCAGCCTGGACAGGTCTGGAAACACCATATATTTT. It is translated as CASSLDRSGNTIYF.

This clonotype occurred many times. The chain joins TRBV4-1 to TRBJ2-1; 9 bases align to TRBD2. The CDR3 consists of 16 residues. CDR1 MGHRA and CDR2 YSYEKL come from the germline V gene. With V trimmed by 3 bases and J by 8 bases, 11 bases remained unmatched. The CDR3 sequence: CASSQTIAGVRYEQFF. The CDR3 DNA reads as TGCGCCAGCAGCCAGACAATAGCGGGGGTCCGTTATGAGCAGTTCTTC.

The chain carries TRBV7-9 and TRBJ1-1; weak D call: TRBD1 (5 bases). Per germline, CDR1 SEHNR and CDR2 FQNEAQ (reference sequence). Between the trimmed V and J ends, which lost 2 bases and 1 base, there was a span of 11 bases. The CDR3 contains 15 residues. The CDR3 sequence is CASSLSWTKNTEAFF. The CDR3 nucleotides are TGTGCCAGCAGCTTATCGTGGACAAAGAACACTGAAGCTTTCTTT.

This rearrangement joins TRBV30 to TRBJ2-7, with TRBD1 matching over 7 bases. Germline V gene data show CDR1 as GTSNPN and CDR2 as SVGIG (reference sequence). The CDR3 consists of 13 residues. J gave up 6 bases and V 0 bases, and 5 bases lay outside the gene matches. CDR3 sequence: CAWSVQTGPEQYF. In DNA form, the CDR3 reads TGTGCCTGGAGTGTACAGACAGGGCCCGAGCAGTACTTC.

This clonotype was counted at least ten times. The J gene is TRBJ2-2, the V gene TRBV7-9; TRBD2 might be the D (5 bases). V shed 5 bases and J shed 1 base, with 11 bases lying between them. Germline CDR1 and CDR2: SEHNR and FQNEAQ (reference sequence). The CDR3 runs 15 residues. In DNA, the CDR3 is TGTGCCAGCAGCCCGGGGAAGGTGAACACCGGGGAGCTGTTTTTT. It encodes CASSPGKVNTGELFF. Complete variable domain (other parts from reference TRBV7-9 and TRBJ2-2): DTGVSQNPRHKITKRGQNVTFRCDPISEHNRLYWYRQTLGQGPEFLTYFQNEAQLEKSRLLSDRFSAERPKGSFSTLEIQRTEQGDSAMYLCASSPGKVNTGELFFGEGSRLTVL.

This clonotype was observed many times. This chain connects TRBV27 to TRBJ1-5; TRBD1 agrees at 9 bases. V was pared by 3 bases and J by 6 bases, with 3 bases of the junction left unmatched. The CDR3 consists of 14 residues. Germline V gives CDR1 MNHEY, CDR2 SMNVEV (reference sequence). The CDR3 sequence: CASSFTGGRQPQHF. For the CDR3, the DNA is TGTGCCAGCAGTTTTACAGGGGGCCGTCAGCCCCAGCATTTT.

This clonotype was counted at least ten times. The CDR3 bases are TGTGCCAGCAGCTTGGAGGCCATCGGAATTCGCACAGATACGCAGTATTTT. It yields the protein CASSLEAIGIRTDTQYF. J is TRBJ2-3 and V is TRBV5-6; no definite D call. There are 17 residues in the CDR3. V gave up 0 bases and J gave up 1 base, with 15 bases separating them. The germline V gene has CDR1 SGHDT and CDR2 YYEEEE. Supplemented by reference TRBV5-6 and TRBJ2-3, the full variable domain reads DAGVTQSPTHLIKTRGQQVTLRCSPKSGHDTVSWYQQALGQGPQFIFQYYEEEERQRGNFPDRFSGHQFPNYSSELNVNALLLGDSALYLCASSLEAIGIRTDTQYFGPGTRLTVL.

As for this clonotype: Possible read error: a much larger clone is one base away. The V and J genes are TRBV6-5 and TRBJ2-5; TRBD2 matches at 9 bases. CDR3 length equals 17 residues. Germline CDR1 and CDR2: MNHEY and SVGAGI. The CDR3 reads CANSLAFSGGGGETQYF. CDR3 sequence (DNA): TGTGCCAACAGTCTCGCGTTTAGCGGGGGCGGTGGGGAGACCCAGTACTTC.

The chain recombines TRBV7-9 with TRBJ2-3; 12 bases fit TRBD2. The CDR3 covers 16 residues. The germline V gene has CDR1 SEHNR and CDR2 FQNEAQ (reference sequence). V was clipped by 5 bases and J by 11 bases; unmatched bases: 14. CDR3: CASSPPSGRAVLKQYF. CDR3 nucleotide sequence: TGTGCCAGCAGCCCACCTAGCGGGAGGGCCGTGCTGAAGCAGTATTTT.

There are many counts of this clonotype. The rearrangement links TRBV5-1 to TRBJ2-2; either TRBD1 or TRBD2 may supply D (5 bases each). Trimming cost V 4 bases and J 4 bases, with 14 bases left between them. Germline CDR1 SGHRS, CDR2 YFSETQ. The CDR3 extends over 15 amino acids. The CDR3 region is CASSEGYQVTGELFF. Here the CDR3 DNA reads TGCGCCAGCAGCGAGGGGTATCAGGTCACCGGGGAGCTGTTTTTT. The full variable domain, with the rest looked up from reference TRBV5-1 and TRBJ2-2, is KAGVTQTPRYLIKTRGQQVTLSCSPISGHRSVSWYQQTPGQGLQFLFEYFSETQRNKGNFPGRFSGRQFSNSRSEMNVSTLELGDSALYLCASSEGYQVTGELFFGEGSRLTVL.